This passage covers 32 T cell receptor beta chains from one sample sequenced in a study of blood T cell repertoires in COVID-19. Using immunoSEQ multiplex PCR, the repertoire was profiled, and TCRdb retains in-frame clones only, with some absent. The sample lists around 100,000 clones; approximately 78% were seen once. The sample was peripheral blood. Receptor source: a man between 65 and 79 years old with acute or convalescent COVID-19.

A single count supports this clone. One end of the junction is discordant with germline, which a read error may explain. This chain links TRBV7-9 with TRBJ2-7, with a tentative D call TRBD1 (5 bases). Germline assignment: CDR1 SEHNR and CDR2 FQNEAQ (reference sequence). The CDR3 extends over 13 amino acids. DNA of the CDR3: TGTGCCAGCACCTTAGGACATCTCTACGAGCAGTACTTC. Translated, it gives CASTLGHLYEQYF. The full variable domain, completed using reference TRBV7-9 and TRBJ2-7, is DTGVSQNPRHKITKRGQNVTFRCDPISEHNRLYWYRQTLGQGPEFLTYFQNEAQLEKSRLLSDRFSAERPKGSFSTLEIQRTEQGDSAMYLCASTLGHLYEQYFGPGTRLTVT.

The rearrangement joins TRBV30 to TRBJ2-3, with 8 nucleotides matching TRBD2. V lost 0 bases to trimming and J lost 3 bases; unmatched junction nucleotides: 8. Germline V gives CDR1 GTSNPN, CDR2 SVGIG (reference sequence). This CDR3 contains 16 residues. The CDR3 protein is CAWSVVAGFGTDTQYF. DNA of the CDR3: TGTGCCTGGAGTGTAGTAGCGGGATTTGGTACAGATACGCAGTATTTT. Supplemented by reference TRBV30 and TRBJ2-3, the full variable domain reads SQTIHQWPATLVQPVGSPLSLECTVEGTSNPNLYWYRQAAGRGLQLLFYSVGIGQISSEVPQNLSASRPQDRQFILSSKKLLLSDSGFYLCAWSVVAGFGTDTQYFGPGTRLTVL.

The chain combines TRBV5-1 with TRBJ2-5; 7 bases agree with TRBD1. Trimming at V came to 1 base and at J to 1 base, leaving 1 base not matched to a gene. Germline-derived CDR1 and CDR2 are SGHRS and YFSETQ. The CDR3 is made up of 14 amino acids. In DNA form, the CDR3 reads TGCGCCAGCAGCTTGTGGGACAGCCAAGAGACCCAGTACTTC. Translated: CASSLWDSQETQYF.

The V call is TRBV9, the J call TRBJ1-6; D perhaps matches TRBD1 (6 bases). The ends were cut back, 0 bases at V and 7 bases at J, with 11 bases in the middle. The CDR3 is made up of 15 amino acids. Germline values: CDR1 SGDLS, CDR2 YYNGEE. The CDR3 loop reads CASSVATGQNSPLHF. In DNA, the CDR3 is TGTGCCAGCAGCGTAGCCACGGGACAAAATTCACCCCTCCACTTT.

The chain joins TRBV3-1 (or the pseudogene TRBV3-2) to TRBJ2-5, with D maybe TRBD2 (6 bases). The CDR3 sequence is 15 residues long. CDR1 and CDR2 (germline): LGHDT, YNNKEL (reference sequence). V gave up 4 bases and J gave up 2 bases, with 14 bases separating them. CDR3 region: CASSPPTRSQETQYF. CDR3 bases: TGTGCCAGCAGCCCCCCGACTAGATCTCAAGAGACCCAGTACTTC.

The CDR3 loop reads CAWSGTRTDYGYTF. The CDR3, as DNA: TGTGCCTGGAGCGGAACAAGGACAGATTATGGCTACACCTTC. The genes are TRBV30 and TRBJ1-2; D possibly corresponds to TRBD1 (6 bases). This CDR3 contains 14 residues. The ends were cut back, 3 bases at V and 5 bases at J, with 16 bases in the middle. The germline V gene has CDR1 GTSNPN and CDR2 SVGIG (reference sequence).

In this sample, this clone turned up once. The CDR3 sequence: CASGTPRTQYF. The DNA of the CDR3 is TGTGCTAGCGGCACTCCTAGGACCCAGTACTTC. The chain couples TRBV28 to TRBJ2-5; D is perhaps TRBD2 (6 bases). CDR1 MDHEN and CDR2 SYDVKM come from the germline V gene. The CDR3 covers 11 residues.

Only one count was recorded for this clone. The chain's CDR3 is CASRLNGRASRSPLHF. The CDR3 bases are TGTGCCAGCAGGCTAAACGGGAGAGCCTCGCGTTCACCCCTCCACTTT. The chain joins TRBV28 to TRBJ1-6; D gene unclear. V dropped 6 bases and J dropped 9 bases, with 21 bases sitting between them. Germline V gives CDR1 MDHEN, CDR2 SYDVKM. The CDR3 sequence is 16 residues long.

The CDR3 here is CASSLSGGRGKRAFF. The CDR3 DNA reads as TGTGCCAGCAGCCTAAGTGGCGGACGAGGGAAAAGAGCTTTCTTT. The chain joins TRBV21-1 to TRBJ1-1. TRBV21-1 is termed a pseudogene. The CDR3 extends over 15 amino acids.

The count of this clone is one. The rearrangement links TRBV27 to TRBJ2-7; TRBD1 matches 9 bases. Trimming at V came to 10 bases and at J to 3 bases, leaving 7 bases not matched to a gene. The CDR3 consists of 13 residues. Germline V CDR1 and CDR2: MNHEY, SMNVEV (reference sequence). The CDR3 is CATRGQGLYEQYF. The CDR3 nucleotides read TGTGCCACCCGCGGACAGGGGCTCTACGAGCAGTACTTC.

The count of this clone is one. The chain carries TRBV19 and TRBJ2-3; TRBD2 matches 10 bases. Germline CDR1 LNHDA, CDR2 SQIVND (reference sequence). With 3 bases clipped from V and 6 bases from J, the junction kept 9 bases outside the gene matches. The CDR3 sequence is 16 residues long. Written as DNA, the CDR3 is TGTGCCAGTAGTATGAAAGCAGCGGGGGGGTATGATACGCAGTATTTT. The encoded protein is CASSMKAAGGYDTQYF.

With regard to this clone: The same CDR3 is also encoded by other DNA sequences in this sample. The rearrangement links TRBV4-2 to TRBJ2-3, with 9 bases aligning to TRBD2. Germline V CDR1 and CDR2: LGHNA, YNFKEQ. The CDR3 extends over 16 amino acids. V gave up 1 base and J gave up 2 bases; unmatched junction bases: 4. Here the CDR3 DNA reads TGTGCCAGCAGCCAAGTCCTAGCGGGGATCACAGATACGCAGTATTTT. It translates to CASSQVLAGITDTQYF.

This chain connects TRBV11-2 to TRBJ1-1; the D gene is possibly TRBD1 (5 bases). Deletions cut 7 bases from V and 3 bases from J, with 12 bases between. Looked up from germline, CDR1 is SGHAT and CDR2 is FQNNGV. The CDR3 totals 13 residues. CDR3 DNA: TGTGCCAGCACCTTGGGGCCTTACACTGAAGCTTTCTTT. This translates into CASTLGPYTEAFF.

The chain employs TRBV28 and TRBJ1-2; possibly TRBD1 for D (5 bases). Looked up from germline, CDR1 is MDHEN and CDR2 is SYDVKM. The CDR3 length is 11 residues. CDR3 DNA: TGTGGAAGCAGGGCAGGCTATGGCTACACCTTC. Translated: CGSRAGYGYTF.

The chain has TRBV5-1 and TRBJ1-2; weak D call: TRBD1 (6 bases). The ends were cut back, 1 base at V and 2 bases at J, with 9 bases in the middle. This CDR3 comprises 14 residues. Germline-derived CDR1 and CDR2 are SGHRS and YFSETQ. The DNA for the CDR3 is TGCGCCAGCAGCTTGTTAGACAGGAACTATGGCTACACCTTC. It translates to CASSLLDRNYGYTF.

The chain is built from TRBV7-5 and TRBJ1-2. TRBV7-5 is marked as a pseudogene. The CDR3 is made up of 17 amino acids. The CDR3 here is CVRSLEGGTGSNYGYTF. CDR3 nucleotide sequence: TGTGTCAGAAGCTTAGAGGGGGGGACTGGGAGTAACTATGGCTACACCTTC.

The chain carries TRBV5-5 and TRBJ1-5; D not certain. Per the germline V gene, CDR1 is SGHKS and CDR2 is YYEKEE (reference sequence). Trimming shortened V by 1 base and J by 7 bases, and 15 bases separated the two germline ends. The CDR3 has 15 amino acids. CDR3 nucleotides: TGTGCCAGCAGCTTGAGAGATTCGACAAGGCAGCCCCAGCATTTT. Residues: CASSLRDSTRQPQHF.

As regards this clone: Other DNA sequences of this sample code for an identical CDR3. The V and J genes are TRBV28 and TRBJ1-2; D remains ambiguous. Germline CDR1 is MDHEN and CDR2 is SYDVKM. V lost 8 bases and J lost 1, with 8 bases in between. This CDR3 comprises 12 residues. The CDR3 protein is CASGGFNYGYTF. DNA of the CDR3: TGTGCCAGCGGCGGATTTAACTATGGCTACACCTTC.

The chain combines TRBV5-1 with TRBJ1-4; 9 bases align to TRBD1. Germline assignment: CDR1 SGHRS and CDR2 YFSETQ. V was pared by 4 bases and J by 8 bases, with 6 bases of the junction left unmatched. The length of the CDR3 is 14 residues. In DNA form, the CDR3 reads TGCGCCAGCAGCGAGGGGACAGGGTTGGAAAAACTGTTTTTT. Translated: CASSEGTGLEKLFF.

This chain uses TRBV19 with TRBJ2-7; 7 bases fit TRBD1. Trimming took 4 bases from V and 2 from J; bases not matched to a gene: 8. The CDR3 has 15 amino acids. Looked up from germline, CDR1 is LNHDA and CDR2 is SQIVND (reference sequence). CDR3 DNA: TGTGCCAGTAGTACCTCAAGGGGGACAGCCTACGAGCAGTACTTC. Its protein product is CASSTSRGTAYEQYF.

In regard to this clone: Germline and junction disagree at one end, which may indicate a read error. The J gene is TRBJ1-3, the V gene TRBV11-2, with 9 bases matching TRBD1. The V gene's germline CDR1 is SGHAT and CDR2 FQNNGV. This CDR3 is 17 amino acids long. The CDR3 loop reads CASTLVAGTGKGNTIYF. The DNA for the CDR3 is TGTGCCAGCACCTTAGTCGCCGGGACAGGGAAAGGAAACACCATATATTTT.

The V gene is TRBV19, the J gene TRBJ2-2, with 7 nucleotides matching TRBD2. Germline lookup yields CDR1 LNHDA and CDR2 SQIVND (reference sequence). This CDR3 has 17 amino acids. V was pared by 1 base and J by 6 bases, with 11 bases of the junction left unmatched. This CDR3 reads CASSIVKREFWAGELFF. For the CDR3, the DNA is TGTGCCAGTAGTATAGTAAAGCGGGAATTCTGGGCCGGGGAGCTGTTTTTT.

The CDR3 coding sequence is TGCGCCAGCAGCTTGAACGGACTCCCAGAGCCCCAGCATTTT. Translating gives CASSLNGLPEPQHF. V gene TRBV5-1 combines with J gene TRBJ1-5; D is undetermined. Germline V lookup: CDR1 SGHRS, CDR2 YFSETQ. The CDR3 has 14 residues. Trimming removed 1 base at V and 8 bases at J, with 13 bases between. Drawing the rest from reference TRBV5-1 and TRBJ1-5, the complete variable domain is KAGVTQTPRYLIKTRGQQVTLSCSPISGHRSVSWYQQTPGQGLQFLFEYFSETQRNKGNFPGRFSGRQFSNSRSEMNVSTLELGDSALYLCASSLNGLPEPQHFGDGTRLSIL.

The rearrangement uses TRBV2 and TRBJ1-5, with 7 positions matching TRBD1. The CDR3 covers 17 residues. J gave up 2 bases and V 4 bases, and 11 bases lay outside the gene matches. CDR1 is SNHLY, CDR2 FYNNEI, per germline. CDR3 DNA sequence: TGTGCCAGCAGTGGACAGGGAAGTCTGGGGGGCAATCAGCCCCAGCATTTT. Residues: CASSGQGSLGGNQPQHF.

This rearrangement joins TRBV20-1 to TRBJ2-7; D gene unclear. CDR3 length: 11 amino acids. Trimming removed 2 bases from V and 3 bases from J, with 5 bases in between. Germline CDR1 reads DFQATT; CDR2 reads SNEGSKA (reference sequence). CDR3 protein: CSARPNYEQYF. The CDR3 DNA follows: TGCAGTGCTAGACCTAACTACGAGCAGTACTTC.

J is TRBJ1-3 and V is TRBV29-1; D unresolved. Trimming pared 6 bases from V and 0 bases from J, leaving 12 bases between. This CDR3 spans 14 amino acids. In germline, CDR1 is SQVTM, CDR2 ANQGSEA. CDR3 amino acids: CSVAPVLSGNTIYF. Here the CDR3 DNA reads TGCAGCGTCGCACCGGTACTCTCTGGAAACACCATATATTTT.

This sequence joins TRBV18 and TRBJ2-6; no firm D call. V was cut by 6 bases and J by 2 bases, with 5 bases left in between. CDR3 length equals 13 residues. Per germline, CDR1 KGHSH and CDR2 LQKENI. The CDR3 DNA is TGTGCCAGCTCCCCTACTGGGGCCAACGTCCTGACTTTC. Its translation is CASSPTGANVLTF.

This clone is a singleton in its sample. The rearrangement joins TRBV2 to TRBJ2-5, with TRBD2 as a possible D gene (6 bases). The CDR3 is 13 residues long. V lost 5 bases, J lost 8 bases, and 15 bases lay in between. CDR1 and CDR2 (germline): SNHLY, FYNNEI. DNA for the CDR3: TGTGCCAGCAGTTCAGGCGGGAAGGAAACCCAGTACTTC. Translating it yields CASSSGGKETQYF.

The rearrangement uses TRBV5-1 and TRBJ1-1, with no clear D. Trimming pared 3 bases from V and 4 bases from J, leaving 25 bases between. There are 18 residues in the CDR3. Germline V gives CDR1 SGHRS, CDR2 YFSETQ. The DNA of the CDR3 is TGCGCCAGCAGCTCGGAAGGAGGAAGTCGGTCGGGAGGCACTGAAGCTTTCTTT. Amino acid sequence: CASSSEGGSRSGGTEAFF.

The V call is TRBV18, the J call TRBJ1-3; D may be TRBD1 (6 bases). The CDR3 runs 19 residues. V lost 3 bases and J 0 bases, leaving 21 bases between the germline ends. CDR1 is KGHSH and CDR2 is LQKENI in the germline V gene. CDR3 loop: CASSPLALTEQGSGNTIYF. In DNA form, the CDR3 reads TGTGCCAGCTCACCGCTAGCCTTAACAGAACAGGGCTCTGGAAACACCATATATTTT.

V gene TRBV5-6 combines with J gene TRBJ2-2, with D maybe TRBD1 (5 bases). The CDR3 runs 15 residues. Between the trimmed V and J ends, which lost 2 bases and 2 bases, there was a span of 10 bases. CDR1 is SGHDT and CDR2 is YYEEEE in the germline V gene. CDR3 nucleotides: TGTGCCAGCAGCTTCGGCAGGGCAAACACCGGGGAGCTGTTTTTT. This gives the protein CASSFGRANTGELFF.

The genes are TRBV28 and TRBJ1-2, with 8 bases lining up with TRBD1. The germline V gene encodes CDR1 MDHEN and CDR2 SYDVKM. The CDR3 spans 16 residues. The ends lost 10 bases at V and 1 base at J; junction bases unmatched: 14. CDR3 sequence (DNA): TGTGCCACCCTGCCCGGGACAGGTTGGGATAACTATGGCTACACCTTC. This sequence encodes CATLPGTGWDNYGYTF.